Reported below is one TCR beta chain. The sample belongs to a study of T cell changes during pregnancy in multiple sclerosis. Produced via immunoSEQ multiplex PCR; TCRdb's table is partial and in-frame only. The sample consists of around 34,000 clones, about nine tenths of them appearing once. This sample comprised CD8+ T cells from peripheral blood mononuclear cells, obtained in the first trimester of pregnancy. The sequence was obtained from a female donor with multiple sclerosis, enrolled in a pregnancy study.

The DNA for the CDR3 is TGCAGCGTTGACGGGCTAGCGGGAGATGAGCAGTTCTTC. Its protein product is CSVDGLAGDEQFF. The chain carries TRBV29-1 and TRBJ2-1, with 10 bases matching TRBD2. Germline V lookup: CDR1 SQVTM, CDR2 ANQGSEA. This CDR3 is built from 13 residues. V was pared by 3 bases and J by 8 bases, with 4 bases of the junction left unmatched.